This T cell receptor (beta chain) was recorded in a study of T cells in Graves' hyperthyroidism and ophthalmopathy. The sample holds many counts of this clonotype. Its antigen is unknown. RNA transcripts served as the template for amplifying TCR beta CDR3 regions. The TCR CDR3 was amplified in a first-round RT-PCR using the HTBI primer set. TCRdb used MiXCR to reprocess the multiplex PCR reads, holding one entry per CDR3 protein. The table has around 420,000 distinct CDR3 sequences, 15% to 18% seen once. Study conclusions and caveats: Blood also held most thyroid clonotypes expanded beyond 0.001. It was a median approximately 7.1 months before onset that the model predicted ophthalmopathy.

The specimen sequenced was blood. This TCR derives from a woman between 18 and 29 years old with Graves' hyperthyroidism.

CDR3: CSVTGGPRPQHF. Here the CDR3 DNA reads TGCAGCGTGACAGGGGGCCCCCGGCCCCAGCATTTT. The chain combines TRBV29-1 with TRBJ1-5, with 10 bases aligning to TRBD1. The germline V gene encodes CDR1 SQVTM and CDR2 ANQGSEA. The junction had 5 bases not matched to a gene; V was cut back by 6 bases and J by 9 bases. CDR3 length: 12 amino acids.